This passage covers 17 T cell receptor beta chains from one sample sequenced in a study of cytomegalovirus exposure and HLA in healthy donors (dated by TCRdb to the late 2010s). The library was built by means of the immunoSEQ multiplex PCR assay. Sourced from immuneACCESS, this table was stored by TCRdb with only in-frame sequences that have V and J called. A share of the clones is absent; for the studies checked, an unresolved V gene accounts for under half, and the remainder has no known explanation. The sample includes 200,000 to 250,000 clones, with 87% observed a single time. About 2% of the sample rests with the top ten. The sequenced sample was PBMCs. The receptor set was obtained from a woman aged 18-30 years in good health and CMV-seropositive.

This clone was seen once. This chain uses TRBV5-1 with TRBJ1-1; tentatively, D is TRBD1 (5 bases). Trimming took 0 bases from V and 0 from J, leaving 9 bases between them. The CDR3 is 15 amino acids. Germline V gene lookup returns CDR1 SGHRS and CDR2 YFSETQ. The CDR3 here is CASSLVETVNTEAFF. The CDR3 DNA reads TGCGCCAGCAGCTTGGTAGAGACAGTGAACACTGAAGCTTTCTTT.

The chain combines TRBV27 with TRBJ2-1, with no clear D. The CDR3 sequence is 15 residues long. V lost 3 bases to trimming and J lost 0 bases, with 9 bases between them. CDR1 is MNHEY and CDR2 is SMNVEV in the germline V gene (reference sequence). CDR3 bases: TGTGCCAGCAGTTTTGGCGGAAGCTCCTACAATGAGCAGTTCTTC. This encodes CASSFGGSSYNEQFF.

The chain has TRBV18 and TRBJ2-7; TRBD1 agrees at 8 bases. CDR3 length equals 14 residues. Looked up from germline, CDR1 is KGHSH and CDR2 is LQKENI. V lost 3 bases, J lost 3 bases, and 4 bases stayed unmatched. The CDR3 DNA reads TGTGCCAGCTCACCCGGACAGGGAGACTACGAGCAGTACTTC. Amino acids: CASSPGQGDYEQYF.

A few counts support this clone. In the same sample, other DNA sequences code for this CDR3. This chain joins TRBV18 and TRBJ2-3; D not resolved. The germline gives CDR1 KGHSH, CDR2 LQKENI. V gave up 3 bases and J gave up 4 bases, with 8 bases separating them. There are 13 residues in the CDR3. The CDR3 sequence is CASSPAGADTQYF. Here the CDR3 DNA reads TGTGCCAGCTCACCCGCCGGTGCAGATACGCAGTATTTT.

The gene calls are TRBV28 and TRBJ2-7, with D hard to call. Deletions cut 3 bases from V and 2 bases from J, with 5 bases between. This CDR3 has 12 residues. Per germline, CDR1 MDHEN and CDR2 SYDVKM. In nucleotides, the CDR3 is TGTGCCAGCAGTTTTACTACCTACGAGCAGTACTTC. It codes for CASSFTTYEQYF.

This clone was counted between two and nine times. This chain connects TRBV30 to TRBJ1-5; TRBD1 is a possible D gene (6 bases). Germline V gene data show CDR1 as GTSNPN and CDR2 as SVGIG (reference sequence). The CDR3 covers 13 residues. The germline V and J ends were trimmed by 4 bases and 4 bases, with 11 bases remaining between them. The CDR3 DNA sequence: TGTGCCTGGAATAGACAGGAAAATCAGCCCCAGCATTTT. This gives the protein CAWNRQENQPQHF. The full variable domain, its missing parts supplied by reference TRBV30 and TRBJ1-5, is SQTIHQWPATLVQPVGSPLSLECTVEGTSNPNLYWYRQAAGRGLQLLFYSVGIGQISSEVPQNLSASRPQDRQFILSSKKLLLSDSGFYLCAWNRQENQPQHFGDGTRLSIL.

The V gene is TRBV9, the J gene TRBJ2-7; tentative D call: TRBD2 (6 bases). Germline-derived CDR1 and CDR2 are SGDLS and YYNGEE. The V and J ends lost 8 bases and 2 bases respectively, with 11 bases between them. This CDR3 has 12 residues. CDR3 protein: CASGTVPYEQYF. The CDR3 bases are TGTGCCAGTGGGACTGTGCCCTACGAGCAGTACTTC.

J is TRBJ2-1 and V is TRBV20-1; D not certain. The germline V gene encodes CDR1 DFQATT and CDR2 SNEGSKA (reference sequence). CDR3 length: 11 residues. With 6 bases removed from V and 5 bases from J, the gap between germline ends came to 8 bases. CDR3 in DNA: TGCAGTGCGGAGACTCACAATGAGCAGTTCTTC. Its translation is CSAETHNEQFF.

The gene calls are TRBV11-2 and TRBJ2-7; 13 bases agree with TRBD2. The CDR3 extends over 17 amino acids. The germline V gene encodes CDR1 SGHAT and CDR2 FQNNGV. V trimming: 4 bases; J trimming: 12 bases; junction bases outside the gene matches: 18. The CDR3 loop is CASSSWTSGRLSAGPYF. CDR3 nucleotide sequence: TGTGCCAGCAGCTCTTGGACTAGCGGGAGACTCAGTGCGGGGCCGTACTTC.

This chain joins TRBV7-9 and TRBJ1-4; D remains unclear. V lost 1 base and J 3 bases, leaving 9 bases between the germline ends. Germline V lookup: CDR1 SEHNR, CDR2 FQNEAQ (reference sequence). CDR3 length: 15 amino acids. The CDR3 coding sequence is TGTGCCAGCAGCTTAGGTCAGATATCTAATGAAAAACTGTTTTTT. Translated, it gives CASSLGQISNEKLFF.

The V gene is TRBV19, the J gene TRBJ1-2; D not resolved. Germline CDR1 and CDR2: LNHDA and SQIVND (reference sequence). V gave up 7 bases and J gave up 4 bases, with 13 bases separating them. The CDR3 is made up of 13 amino acids. The CDR3 here is CASNTDRFYGYTF. In DNA, the CDR3 is TGTGCCAGTAACACAGACCGGTTCTATGGCTACACCTTC.

This chain uses TRBV29-1 with TRBJ1-2, with TRBD1 identical over 10 bases. CDR3 size: 14 residues. The germline CDR1 and CDR2 sequences are SQVTM and ANQGSEA. V trimming: 4 bases; J trimming: 8 bases; junction bases outside the gene matches: 10. Here the CDR3 DNA reads TGCAGCGTTGGGGGCACCGGGACAGGGGAAGGCTACACCTTC. Its protein is CSVGGTGTGEGYTF.

The rearrangement uses TRBV2 and TRBJ1-5, with D tentatively TRBD1 (5 bases). The length of the CDR3 is 14 residues. Trimming shortened V by 4 bases and J by 5 bases, and 12 bases separated the two germline ends. The V gene's germline CDR1 is SNHLY and CDR2 FYNNEI. DNA for the CDR3: TGTGCCAGCAGTGTGGGGACTAAGGATCAGCCCCAGCATTTT. It yields the protein CASSVGTKDQPQHF. The full variable domain, with the rest looked up from reference TRBV2 and TRBJ1-5, is EPEVTQTPSHQVTQMGQEVILRCVPISNHLYFYWYRQILGQKVEFLVSFYNNEISEKSEIFDDQFSVERPDGSNFTLKIRSTKLEDSAMYFCASSVGTKDQPQHFGDGTRLSIL.

The CDR3 DNA sequence: TGTGCCAGCAGCTGGGGCCGGCCTCAAGAGACCCAGTACTTC. Translation gives CASSWGRPQETQYF. V usage is TRBV7-9 and J usage is TRBJ2-5; the D gene is possibly TRBD1 (5 bases). The germline gives CDR1 SEHNR, CDR2 FQNEAQ (reference sequence). Deletions cut 4 bases from V and 2 bases from J, with 11 bases between. CDR3 length equals 14 residues.

This clone was seen only once. CDR3 nucleotides: TGTGCCAGCAGTTACTCTTCAGATCGGGATGAGCAGTTCTTC. Translating it yields CASSYSSDRDEQFF. V gene TRBV6-5 combines with J gene TRBJ2-1; unclear D gene. V lost 0 bases and J 8 bases, leaving 11 bases between the germline ends. Germline V gives CDR1 MNHEY, CDR2 SVGAGI. The CDR3 extends over 14 amino acids.

This clone appeared a single time. The chain employs TRBV5-1 and TRBJ2-3; 8 bases match TRBD2. V gave up 2 bases and J gave up 2 bases; unmatched junction bases: 7. Germline V lookup: CDR1 SGHRS, CDR2 YFSETQ. CDR3 length equals 16 residues. This chain's CDR3 is CASSFLTSGDTDTQYF. CDR3 DNA sequence: TGCGCCAGCAGCTTTTTAACTAGCGGAGACACAGATACGCAGTATTTT.

The chain is built from TRBV19 and TRBJ2-7; tentatively, D is TRBD1 (6 bases). Germline V gene sequence: CDR1 LNHDA, CDR2 SQIVND (reference sequence). This CDR3 has 14 amino acids. V lost 5 bases, J lost 0 bases, and 11 bases lay in between. The CDR3 DNA sequence: TGTGCCAGTAGTGCGACAGGTAGCTCCTACGAGCAGTACTTC. Residues: CASSATGSSYEQYF.